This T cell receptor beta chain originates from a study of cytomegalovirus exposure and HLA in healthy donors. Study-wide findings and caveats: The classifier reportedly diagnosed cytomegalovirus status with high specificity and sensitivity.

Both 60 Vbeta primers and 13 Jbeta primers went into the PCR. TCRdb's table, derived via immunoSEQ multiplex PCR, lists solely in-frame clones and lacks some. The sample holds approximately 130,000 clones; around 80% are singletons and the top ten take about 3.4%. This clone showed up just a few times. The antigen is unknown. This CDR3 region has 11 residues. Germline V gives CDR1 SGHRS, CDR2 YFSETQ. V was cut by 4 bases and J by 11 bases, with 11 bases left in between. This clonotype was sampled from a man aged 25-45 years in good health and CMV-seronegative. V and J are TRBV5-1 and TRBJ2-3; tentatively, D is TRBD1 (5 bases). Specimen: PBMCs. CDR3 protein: CASSTGRLQYF. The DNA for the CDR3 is TGCGCCAGCAGCACAGGACGCCTGCAGTATTTT.